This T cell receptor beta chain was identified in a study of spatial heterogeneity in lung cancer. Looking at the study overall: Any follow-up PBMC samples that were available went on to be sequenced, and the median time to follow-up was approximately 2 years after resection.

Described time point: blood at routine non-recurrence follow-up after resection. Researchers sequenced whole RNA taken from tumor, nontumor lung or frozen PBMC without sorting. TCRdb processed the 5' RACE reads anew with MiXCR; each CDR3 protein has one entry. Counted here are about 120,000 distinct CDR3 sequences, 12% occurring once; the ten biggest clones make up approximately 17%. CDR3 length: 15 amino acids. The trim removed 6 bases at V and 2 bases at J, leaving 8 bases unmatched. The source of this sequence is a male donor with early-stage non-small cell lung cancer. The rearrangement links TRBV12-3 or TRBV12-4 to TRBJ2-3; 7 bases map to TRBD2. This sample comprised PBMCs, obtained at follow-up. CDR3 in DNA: TGTGCCAGCAGGAGGCTAGCGGCAATCACAGATACGCAGTATTTT. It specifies CASRRLAAITDTQYF.